The 32 T cell receptor beta chains reported below all come from one sample, sequenced in a study of PD-1 blockade in classical Hodgkin lymphoma. The time point was: cycle 4 day 1 (C4D1), after more than 5 weeks of nivolumab. Each and every patient relapsed after autologous stem cell transplantation, and patients got differing brentuximab vedotin exposure. The table came from immunoSEQ multiplex PCR; TCRdb's copy has only in-frame clones and leaves some out. The table records about 20,000 clones, about 65% of them present only once. The source material was peripheral blood mononuclear cells (PBMCs), sampled before the fourth cycle of nivolumab. The receptors shown here come from a human donor with classical Hodgkin lymphoma.

This clone showed up just a few times. At one end the junction does not follow the germline gene, possibly because of a read error. V and J are TRBV19 and TRBJ1-1; D is unresolved. The germline V gene has CDR1 LNHDA and CDR2 SQIVND (reference sequence). The CDR3 consists of 15 residues. The CDR3, as DNA: TGTGCCAGTAGTTGGGGAGATAGCCTGAAGACTGAAGCTTTCTTT. Translated: CASSWGDSLKTEAFF. Full variable domain (outside the CDR3, taken from reference TRBV19 and TRBJ1-1): DGGITQSPKYLFRKEGQNVTLSCEQNLNHDAMYWYRQDPGQGLRLIYYSQIVNDFQKGDIAEGYSVSREKKESFPLTVTSAQKNPTAFYLCASSWGDSLKTEAFFGQGTRLTVV.

The chain carries TRBV27 and TRBJ2-1; 8 bases map to TRBD1. With 5 bases clipped from V and 8 bases from J, the junction kept 5 bases outside the gene matches. Germline V gives CDR1 MNHEY, CDR2 SMNVEV (reference sequence). The length of the CDR3 is 13 residues. The CDR3: CASSRTGRYEQFF. The CDR3 nucleotides are TGTGCCAGCAGTCGGACAGGGAGGTATGAGCAGTTCTTC.

This clone was detected a few times. V usage is TRBV28 and J usage is TRBJ1-3, with 10 bases identical to TRBD1. V gave up 6 bases and J gave up 1 base; unmatched junction bases: 6. This CDR3 has 16 residues. Germline values: CDR1 MDHEN, CDR2 SYDVKM. The CDR3: CASRPTGGASGNTIYF. The CDR3 region has the DNA TGTGCCAGCAGGCCGACAGGGGGCGCTTCTGGAAACACCATATATTTT. The whole variable domain, filled in from reference TRBV28 and TRBJ1-3, reads DVKVTQSSRYLVKRTGEKVFLECVQDMDHENMFWYRQDPGLGLRLIYFSYDVKMKEKGDIPEGYSVSREKKERFSLILESASTNQTSMYLCASRPTGGASGNTIYFGEGSWLTVV.

V and J are TRBV2 and TRBJ2-1, with TRBD1 matching 7 bases. The trim removed 10 bases at V and 9 bases at J, leaving 15 bases unmatched. The CDR3 contains 14 residues. CDR1 SNHLY and CDR2 FYNNEI come from the germline V gene. CDR3 DNA: TGTGCCACCTTACCGGGACCCAGGGACAGTGAGCAGTTCTTC. As protein: CATLPGPRDSEQFF.

The rearrangement joins TRBV4-2 to TRBJ2-3, with 11 bases aligning to TRBD2. Losses at the gene ends were 0 bases for V and 0 bases for J; bases not matched to a gene: 2. The CDR3 consists of 17 residues. CDR1 and CDR2 from the germline V gene are LGHNA and YNFKEQ. CDR3 nucleotide sequence: TGTGCCAGCAGCCAAGAGAGGACTAGCGGGAGCACAGATACGCAGTATTTT. Translated, it gives CASSQERTSGSTDTQYF.

The rearrangement links TRBV29-1 to TRBJ2-7; the D gene is possibly TRBD2 (5 bases). The DNA end is more similar to TRBJ2-5, so the J call may be wrong. The CDR3 sequence is 13 residues long. The germline V gene has CDR1 SQVTM and CDR2 ANQGSEA. DNA of the CDR3: TGCAGCCTTCTCGGGCAACTAGGGGAGACCCAGTACTTC. It encodes CSLLGQLGETQYF.

The V call is TRBV29-1, the J call TRBJ2-7; D may be TRBD2 (6 bases). The CDR3 spans 13 residues. CDR1 and CDR2 from the germline V gene are SQVTM and ANQGSEA. Trimming took 8 bases from V and 3 from J, leaving 17 bases between them. The CDR3 region has the DNA TGCAGCTACGTGGGTAGCGGAGGCTACGAGCAGTACTTC. Protein sequence: CSYVGSGGYEQYF.

The chain has TRBV6-5 and TRBJ1-2; 10 bases are a match to TRBD1. V shed 2 bases and J 8 bases; nucleotides not matched to a gene: 11. In germline, CDR1 is MNHEY, CDR2 SVGAGI. The CDR3 runs to 16 residues. CDR3 nucleotide sequence: TGTGCCAGCAGTTACCTAGGCGGACAGGGGGTTAAAGGCTACACCTTC. It is translated as CASSYLGGQGVKGYTF.

The CDR3 DNA is TGTGCCAGCAGCTTACTTGGGGGGACTGAAGCTTTCTTT. Translated: CASSLLGGTEAFF. This chain links TRBV7-8 with TRBJ1-1; D is possibly TRBD1 (5 bases). Germline loops: CDR1 SGHVS, CDR2 FQNEAQ. The CDR3 runs to 13 residues. V shed 2 bases and J shed 5 bases, with 9 bases lying between them.

The chain employs TRBV7-2 and TRBJ1-6, with a tentative D call TRBD1 (5 bases). The germline V gene encodes CDR1 SGHTA and CDR2 FQGNSA. The V gene lost 7 bases and the J gene lost 0 bases, with 13 bases spanning the gap. The length of the CDR3 is 16 residues. The CDR3 nucleotides read TGTGCCAGCAACCTCTCAGGGAACTCCTATAATTCACCCCTCCACTTT. Translating it yields CASNLSGNSYNSPLHF.

The chain has TRBV2 and TRBJ1-2; D possibly corresponds to TRBD1 (6 bases). Between the trimmed V and J ends, which lost 6 bases and 3 bases, there was a span of 8 bases. CDR3 length equals 12 residues. Germline V gene sequence: CDR1 SNHLY, CDR2 FYNNEI. The CDR3 loop reads CASSWTDYGYTF. CDR3 in DNA: TGTGCCAGCAGCTGGACAGACTATGGCTACACCTTC.

The V and J genes are TRBV10-3 and TRBJ1-5, with D possibly being TRBD1 (5 bases). This CDR3 is built from 15 residues. Trimming shortened V by 2 bases and J by 10 bases, and 18 bases separated the two germline ends. Germline V gene lookup returns CDR1 ENHRY and CDR2 SYGVKD. The CDR3 reads CAISEGGDDSSPQHF. The CDR3 DNA is TGTGCCATCAGTGAGGGGGGGGACGATTCGTCCCCCCAGCATTTT.

The rearrangement links TRBV4-2 to TRBJ1-5; D is uncertain. Trimming pared 4 bases from V and 2 bases from J, leaving 9 bases between. The germline V gene has CDR1 LGHNA and CDR2 YNFKEQ. The CDR3 is 14 amino acids. The DNA of the CDR3 is TGTGCCAGCAGCCCGGGCGGGGGCAATCAGCCCCAGCATTTT. Amino acid sequence: CASSPGGGNQPQHF.

This chain connects TRBV6-5 to TRBJ1-2; TRBD1 aligns across 7 bases. The CDR3 covers 13 residues. Trimming cost V 1 base and J 6 bases; bases outside gene matches: 2. Germline V gene data show CDR1 as MNHEY and CDR2 as SVGAGI. CDR3 sequence: CASSYFTGDGYTF. CDR3 bases: TGTGCCAGCAGTTACTTCACAGGGGATGGCTACACCTTC.

This clone was recorded a few times. The chain is built from TRBV5-6 and TRBJ2-7, with 10 positions matching TRBD2. The V gene end was trimmed by 3 bases and the J gene end by 0 bases; junction bases not matched to a gene: 3. The CDR3 sequence is 15 residues long. CDR1 is SGHDT, CDR2 YYEEEE, per germline. The CDR3 reads CASSYSGRSSYEQYF. CDR3 nucleotides: TGTGCCAGCAGCTATAGCGGGAGGAGCTCCTACGAGCAGTACTTC.

The chain recombines TRBV23-1 with TRBJ2-7; 11 bases fit TRBD2. TRBV23-1 is recorded as an ORF, its role being uncertain. The CDR3 is 18 residues long. With V trimmed by 8 bases and J by 5 bases, 20 bases remained unmatched. CDR3 sequence reads: CASAPRRETSGKENEQYF. The DNA of the CDR3 is TGCGCCAGCGCCCCCCGCAGGGAGACTAGCGGGAAGGAGAACGAGCAGTACTTC.

This clone is medium-sized. V and J are TRBV14 and TRBJ2-1; 7 positions match TRBD2. V was clipped by 8 bases and J by 7 bases; unmatched bases: 14. This CDR3 region has 15 residues. Germline V lookup: CDR1 SGHDN, CDR2 FVKESK. The CDR3 sequence: CASDQRDKVENEQFF. The CDR3 nucleotides are TGTGCCAGCGACCAGCGGGATAAAGTTGAAAATGAGCAGTTCTTC.

V gene TRBV5-1 combines with J gene TRBJ1-3, with 7 bases matching TRBD1. The trim removed 0 bases at V and 0 bases at J, leaving 3 bases unmatched. The CDR3 has 16 residues. Germline lookup yields CDR1 SGHRS and CDR2 YFSETQ. DNA for the CDR3: TGCGCCAGCAGCTTGGTACAGGGGAGCTCTGGAAACACCATATATTTT. As protein: CASSLVQGSSGNTIYF.

V usage is TRBV15 and J usage is TRBJ1-5, with a possible D match to TRBD1 (6 bases). V was pared by 3 bases and J by 7 bases, with 13 bases between. CDR1 and CDR2 from the germline V gene are LNHNV and YYDKDF (reference sequence). CDR3 length: 14 residues. This chain's CDR3 is CATSSFTGKQPQHF. The DNA for the CDR3 is TGTGCCACCAGCAGTTTCACAGGGAAGCAGCCCCAGCATTTT.

Details on this clone: Sequence at one end of the junction differs from germline and may be a read error. This chain connects TRBV7-7 to TRBJ2-7; 7 bases line up with TRBD1. The CDR3 has 14 residues. Per the germline V gene, CDR1 is SSHAT and CDR2 is FNYEAQ (reference sequence). The CDR3 coding sequence is TGTGCTAGCAGCGTGGGACAGAGCTCCTACGAGCAGTACTTC. Protein product: CASSVGQSSYEQYF.

J is TRBJ1-5 and V is TRBV6-6; 8 nucleotides align to TRBD1. Germline CDR1 is MNHNY and CDR2 is SVGAGI (reference sequence). The CDR3 sequence is 15 residues long. The V segment lost 2 bases and the J segment 9 bases; nucleotides outside the gene matches: 9. In DNA, the CDR3 is TGTGCCAGCAGTTACGGGACAGGCCGCGATCGGCCCCAGCATTTT. Translation: CASSYGTGRDRPQHF.

The rearrangement links TRBV7-8 to TRBJ2-7; D uncertain. V lost 1 base to trimming and J lost 4 bases, with 5 bases between them. The CDR3 consists of 12 residues. Germline lookup yields CDR1 SGHVS and CDR2 FQNEAQ. CDR3 sequence (DNA): TGTGCCAGCAGCTTAGGAAGATACGAGCAGTACTTC. This encodes CASSLGRYEQYF.

V and J are TRBV19 and TRBJ2-2; D not resolved. Per the germline V gene, CDR1 is LNHDA and CDR2 is SQIVND (reference sequence). Trimming removed 5 bases at V and 6 bases at J, with 10 bases between. The CDR3 is made up of 13 amino acids. The CDR3 DNA is TGTGCCAGTAGTGATAGGTGGTCCGGGGAGCTGTTTTTT. Translation: CASSDRWSGELFF.

This clone was seen only once. The gene calls are TRBV4-1 and TRBJ2-5; possibly TRBD2 for D (5 bases). Germline V gene data show CDR1 as MGHRA and CDR2 as YSYEKL. V dropped 0 bases and J dropped 1 base, with 9 bases sitting between them. The CDR3 is 15 amino acids. CDR3 DNA sequence: TGCGCCAGCAGCCAAGAACCAGCGGTCCAAGAGACCCAGTACTTC. Its translation: CASSQEPAVQETQYF.

This clone was counted a few times. The CDR3 here is CASSNEDRDGNYGYTF. CDR3 coding DNA: TGTGCCAGTAGTAACGAGGACAGGGATGGAAACTATGGCTACACCTTC. The chain uses TRBV19 and TRBJ1-2; 8 nucleotides match TRBD1. The CDR3 sequence is 16 residues long. Per the germline V gene, CDR1 is LNHDA and CDR2 is SQIVND (reference sequence). With V trimmed by 4 bases and J by 2 bases, 9 bases remained unmatched.

The chain joins TRBV13 to TRBJ2-7; 10 bases match TRBD1. CDR3 length: 14 residues. V lost 2 bases to trimming and J lost 6 bases; unmatched junction nucleotides: 4. The germline gives CDR1 PRHDT, CDR2 FYEKMQ (reference sequence). CDR3 in amino acids: CASSLRTGGTEQYF. CDR3 bases: TGTGCCAGCAGCTTACGGACAGGGGGTACCGAGCAGTACTTC.

The genes are TRBV6-6 and TRBJ1-5; D is possibly TRBD1 (5 bases). CDR1 is MNHNY and CDR2 is SVGAGI in the germline V gene (reference sequence). The CDR3 has 16 residues. The germline V and J ends were trimmed by 5 bases and 0 bases, with 14 bases remaining between them. In DNA form, the CDR3 reads TGTGCCAGCAGTCCCCATGGGGCCCATAGCAATCAGCCCCAGCATTTT. Its translation: CASSPHGAHSNQPQHF.

This rearrangement joins TRBV6-1 to TRBJ2-2; D uncertain. The CDR3 is 13 residues long. Germline assignment: CDR1 MNHNS and CDR2 SASEGT. Trimming stripped 0 bases from V and 8 bases from J, with 7 bases between. CDR3 sequence: CASSEALGGELFF. In DNA form, the CDR3 reads TGTGCCAGCAGTGAAGCGCTTGGGGGGGAGCTGTTTTTT.

The CDR3 sequence is CASSTGNSYNEQFF. The DNA for the CDR3 is TGTGCCAGCAGTACGGGTAACTCCTACAATGAGCAGTTCTTC. The V gene is TRBV6-5, the J gene TRBJ2-1; no firm D call. In germline, CDR1 is MNHEY, CDR2 SVGAGI. The CDR3 totals 14 residues. Trimming stripped 5 bases from V and 0 bases from J, with 8 bases between.

The chain is built from TRBV5-5 and TRBJ2-7; no firm D call. V lost 0 bases and J 7 bases, leaving 8 bases between the germline ends. The CDR3 has 12 amino acids. Germline V lookup: CDR1 SGHKS, CDR2 YYEKEE (reference sequence). CDR3 in DNA: TGTGCCAGCAGCTTGGTGGGGTGGGAGCAGTACTTC. Translation: CASSLVGWEQYF.

This sequence joins TRBV6-5 and TRBJ2-5; 8 nucleotides match TRBD1. The V gene end was trimmed by 1 base and the J gene end by 5 bases; junction bases not matched to a gene: 3. Germline CDR1 is MNHEY and CDR2 is SVGAGI. There are 14 residues in the CDR3. The CDR3 DNA sequence: TGTGCCAGCAGTTACTGGACAGGGTCCGAGACCCAGTACTTC. This gives the protein CASSYWTGSETQYF.

This clone showed up just a few times. This chain joins TRBV14 and TRBJ2-5, with TRBD1 as a possible D gene (6 bases). The CDR3 sequence is 14 residues long. CDR1 is SGHDN and CDR2 is FVKESK in the germline V gene. The V end lost 4 bases, the J end lost 0 bases, and 9 bases lay between the germline ends. CDR3 nucleotides: TGTGCCAGCAGCCCGGACAGTTACCAAGAGACCCAGTACTTC. It is translated as CASSPDSYQETQYF. Complete variable domain (other parts from reference TRBV14 and TRBJ2-5): EAGVTQFPSHSVIEKGQTVTLRCDPISGHDNLYWYRRVMGKEIKFLLHFVKESKQDESGMPNNRFLAERTGGTYSTLKVQPAELEDSGVYFCASSPDSYQETQYFGPGTRLLVL.